Listed below are T cell receptor beta chains from one sample, sequenced in a study of STAT5B mutations in CD4+ large granular lymphocyte leukemia. Libraries were prepared by immunoSEQ multiplex PCR; TCRdb keeps only in-frame clonotypes and omits some of them. The top ten clones hold less than 3% of a sample with tens of thousands of clones, 65% to 90% of them seen once. Source material: CD4+ T cells from blood buffy coats. The receptors were gathered from a human donor in good health. CDR3s include the opening cysteine and the closing phenylalanine or tryptophan. A D gene is named only where the DNA matches it firmly. The size of a clone is reported for some rows only, either as once, few or many, or as a class for expanded clones.

D gene	V gene	J gene	clone size	CDR3 DNA	CDR3 protein
-	TRBV7-2	TRBJ2-2	-	TGTGCCAGCAGCTTAGTGGGTAGGATCACCGGGGAGCTGTTTTTT	CASSLVGRITGELFF
TRBD1	TRBV6-1	TRBJ2-7	few	TGTGCCAGCAGTTCGGGACAGTCCTACGAGCAGTACTTC	CASSSGQSYEQYF
-	TRBV30	TRBJ2-3	-	TGTGCCTGGAGAACCCCAACCAGGGTCACAGATACGCAGTATTTT	CAWRTPTRVTDTQYF
-	TRBV2	TRBJ1-4	-	TGTGCCAGATGGCCCGGGACGATAAATGAAAAACTGTTTTTT	CARWPGTINEKLFF
-	TRBV11-2	TRBJ2-7	-	TGTGCCAGCAGCCCACTCCCCGGGCACTCGTCCTACGAGCAGTACTTC	CASSPLPGHSSYEQYF
-	TRBV6-1	TRBJ1-3	once	TGTGCCAGCAGTGAATTTCCTCTCAGCTCTGGAAACACCATATATTTT	CASSEFPLSSGNTIYF
TRBD2	TRBV2	TRBJ2-3	-	TGTGCCAGCAGTTTCTTAGCGGGAGGGGTCACAGATACGCAGTATTTT	CASSFLAGGVTDTQYF
-	TRBV23-1	TRBJ1-1	-	TGCGCCAGCAGTTTCCCTCGGGGAAAAGTGAACACTGAAGCTTTCTTT	CASSFPRGKVNTEAFF
TRBD1	TRBV4-1	TRBJ1-1	-	TGCGCCAGCAGCGTTGACAGGGGAACTCCGTGGGCTGAAGCTTTCTTT	CASSVDRGTPWAEAFF
-	TRBV7-3	TRBJ2-4	-	TGTGCCAGCAGCGGACTAGCCAAAAACATTCAGTACTTC	CASSGLAKNIQYF
TRBD2	TRBV5-1	TRBJ2-7	once	TGCGCCAGCAGCGACGGGGGTAGCGGGAGAACCTACGAGCAGTACTTC	CASSDGGSGRTYEQYF
-	TRBV7-2	TRBJ1-1	-	TGTGCCAGCAGCTTTGGGGTCGCCGAAGCTTTCTTT	CASSFGVAEAFF
-	TRBV9	TRBJ2-1	-	TGTGCCAGCACTCCTGGGGGCGGGATCTCCTACAATGAGCAGTTCTTC	CASTPGGGISYNEQFF